The entry that follows covers one TCR beta chain sequence. The V end lost 6 bases, the J end lost 4 bases, and 15 bases lay between the germline ends. CDR3 size: 14 residues. CDR1 and CDR2 from the germline V gene are ENHRY and SYGVKD. Assay used: immunoSEQ multiplex PCR; TCRdb lists only in-frame clones, some missing. The profile shows under 200,000 clones, roughly four fifths of them singletons. This entry is derived from a study of blood T cell repertoires in COVID-19. Whole-study context: The United States, Italy and Spain supplied acute and convalescent COVID-19 samples.

Sequenced sample: PBMCs or T cells enriched from blood (not recorded which). The chain carries TRBV10-3 and TRBJ1-1; tentative D call: TRBD1 (6 bases). The TCR originated in a man in his fifties who had recovered from COVID-19. The DNA for the CDR3 is TGTGCCATCAGCCAGGGGTCTGGTGGCACTGAAGCTTTCTTT. This sequence encodes CAISQGSGGTEAFF.